This TCR beta chain was obtained from a study of T-cell memory formation after mild COVID-19. Study summary: TCR clustering was largely donor specific. Study-wide points: Researchers found some responding clones in pre-infection memory, a sign that cross-reactive memory joined. Balance between CD4 and CD8 was seen in clones contracting day 15 to 85, and a CD4+ lean was seen in later expanders. CD4+ clones that contracted lay mainly in CM and EM; CD8+ ones lay in EMRA.

Comment on this clonotype: Its specificity is not known.

V lost 6 bases and J 5 bases, leaving 13 bases between the germline ends. This CDR3 has 13 residues. TCRdb passed the 5' RACE reads through MiXCR, listing each CDR3 protein once. Among about 320,000 distinct CDR3 sequences listed, roughly an eighth were seen once. The chain carries TRBV12-3 or TRBV12-4 and TRBJ2-5; D unclear. The sequence was collected from a man younger than 35 who had mild COVID-19 (a few samples of this study predate the infection). Cell type and time point are not known. Sequences were obtained from PBMCs or a T cell subset sorted from them (not recorded which). Written as DNA, the CDR3 is TGTGCCAGCAGGCCGGGCCCGGCGGAGACCCAGTACTTC. Protein product: CASRPGPAETQYF.